The rows below give T cell receptor beta chains drawn from one sample of a study of T cell repertoires in cytomegalovirus infection. One entry per CDR3 protein, called by TCRdb with MiXCR from the reads. The table includes roughly 300,000 distinct CDR3 sequences, about a quarter detected once. The specimen was PBMCs. These receptors were taken from a human donor in good health (CMV status not recorded). Some clones in this sample may be carry-over from other donors' samples. Each CDR3 is given with its conserved first and last residue. Fields, in order: CDR3 protein, CDR3 DNA, V gene, J gene, clone size, D gene. A D gene is named only where the DNA matches it firmly. Clone size appears in some rows only: once, few, many, or a class for an expanded clone.

CASSFPRRSQETQYF,TGTGCCAGCAGCTTCCCCCGACGTAGTCAAGAGACCCAGTACTTC,TRBV7-9,TRBJ2-5,once,-
CASSLEGQPNEKLFF,TGCGCCAGCAGCTTGGAGGGACAGCCTAATGAAAAACTGTTTTTT,TRBV5-1,TRBJ1-4,few,TRBD1
CASSSPGQGIEKLFF,TGTGCCAGCAGCTCTCCGGGACAGGGGATTGAAAAACTGTTTTTT,TRBV13,TRBJ1-4,-,TRBD1
CASSLARRDEQFF,TGTGCCAGCAGCTTAGCGCGCAGGGACGAGCAGTTCTTC,TRBV7-2,TRBJ2-1,many,-
CASSPGQGHYEQYF,TGTGCCAGCAGCCCCGGGCAGGGACACTACGAGCAGTACTTC,TRBV7-2,TRBJ2-7,many,-
CASRHPGQTYYEQYF,TGTGCCAGCAGACACCCGGGACAAACCTACTACGAGCAGTACTTC,TRBV5-6,TRBJ2-7,few,-
CASSRAGLTYEQYF,TGTGCCAGCAGTCGAGCGGGACTTACCTACGAGCAGTACTTC,TRBV6-2/TRBV6-3,TRBJ2-7,-,TRBD2
CAISAQKGGEQYF,TGTGCCATCAGTGCTCAGAAAGGGGGCGAGCAGTACTTC,TRBV10-3,TRBJ2-7,few,-
CASSSKLAGEVYEQYF,TGTGCCAGCAGTTCCAAATTGGCGGGAGAAGTGTACGAGCAGTACTTC,TRBV7-9,TRBJ2-7,many,TRBD2
CASSPDRGINEKLFF,TGTGCCAGCAGCCCAGACAGGGGCATTAATGAAAAACTGTTTTTT,TRBV7-9,TRBJ1-4,few,TRBD1